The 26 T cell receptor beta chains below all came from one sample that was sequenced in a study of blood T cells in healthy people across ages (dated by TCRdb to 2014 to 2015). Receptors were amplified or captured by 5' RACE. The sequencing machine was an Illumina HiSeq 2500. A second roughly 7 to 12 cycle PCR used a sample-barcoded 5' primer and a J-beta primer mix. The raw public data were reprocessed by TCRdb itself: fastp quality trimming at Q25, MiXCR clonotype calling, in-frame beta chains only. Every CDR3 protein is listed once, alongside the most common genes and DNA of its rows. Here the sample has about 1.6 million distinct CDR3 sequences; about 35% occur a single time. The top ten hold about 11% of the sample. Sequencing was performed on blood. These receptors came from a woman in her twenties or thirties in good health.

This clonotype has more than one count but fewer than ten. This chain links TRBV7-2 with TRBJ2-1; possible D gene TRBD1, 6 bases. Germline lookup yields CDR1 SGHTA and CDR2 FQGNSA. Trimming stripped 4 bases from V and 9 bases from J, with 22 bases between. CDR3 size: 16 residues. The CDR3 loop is CASSSTGSGYNAEQFF. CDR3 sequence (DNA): TGTGCCAGCAGCTCCACAGGGTCGGGCTATAATGCTGAGCAGTTCTTC. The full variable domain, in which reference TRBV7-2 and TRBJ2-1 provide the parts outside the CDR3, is GAGVSQSPSNKVTEKGKDVELRCDPISGHTALYWYRQSLGQGLEFLIYFQGNSAPDKSGLPSDRFSAERTGGSVSTLTIQRTQQEDSAVYLCASSSTGSGYNAEQFFGPGTRLTVL.

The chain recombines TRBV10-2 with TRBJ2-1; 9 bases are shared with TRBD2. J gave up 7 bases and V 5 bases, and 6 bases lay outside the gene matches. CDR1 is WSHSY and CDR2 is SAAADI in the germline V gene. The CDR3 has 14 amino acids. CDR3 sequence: CASSLRGGENEQFF. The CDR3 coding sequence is TGCGCCAGCAGTTTGCGGGGGGGCGAGAATGAGCAGTTCTTC.

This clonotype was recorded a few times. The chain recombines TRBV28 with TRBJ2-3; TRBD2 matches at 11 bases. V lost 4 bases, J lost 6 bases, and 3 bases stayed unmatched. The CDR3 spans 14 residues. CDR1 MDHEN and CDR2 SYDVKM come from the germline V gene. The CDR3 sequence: CASSSVAGGDTQYF. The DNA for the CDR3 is TGTGCCAGCAGTTCAGTAGCGGGAGGGGATACGCAGTATTTT. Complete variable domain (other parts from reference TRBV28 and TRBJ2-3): DVKVTQSSRYLVKRTGEKVFLECVQDMDHENMFWYRQDPGLGLRLIYFSYDVKMKEKGDIPEGYSVSREKKERFSLILESASTNQTSMYLCASSSVAGGDTQYFGPGTRLTVL.

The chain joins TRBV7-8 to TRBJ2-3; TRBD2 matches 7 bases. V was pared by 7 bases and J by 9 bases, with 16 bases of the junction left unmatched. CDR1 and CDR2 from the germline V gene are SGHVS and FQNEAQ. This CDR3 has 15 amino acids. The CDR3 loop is CASTPTGTNGWTQYF. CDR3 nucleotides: TGTGCCAGCACCCCTACCGGGACTAATGGATGGACGCAGTATTTT. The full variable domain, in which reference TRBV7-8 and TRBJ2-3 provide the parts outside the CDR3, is GAGVSQSPRYKVAKRGQDVALRCDPISGHVSLFWYQQALGQGPEFLTYFQNEAQLDKSGLPSDRFFAERPEGSVSTLKIQRTQQEDSAVYLCASTPTGTNGWTQYFGPGTRLTVL.

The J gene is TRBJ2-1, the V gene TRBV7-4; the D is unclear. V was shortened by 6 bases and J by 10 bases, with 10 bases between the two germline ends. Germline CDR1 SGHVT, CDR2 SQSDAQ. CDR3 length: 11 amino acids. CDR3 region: CASSVLQEQFF. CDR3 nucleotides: TGTGCCAGCAGTGTCCTACAGGAGCAGTTCTTC.

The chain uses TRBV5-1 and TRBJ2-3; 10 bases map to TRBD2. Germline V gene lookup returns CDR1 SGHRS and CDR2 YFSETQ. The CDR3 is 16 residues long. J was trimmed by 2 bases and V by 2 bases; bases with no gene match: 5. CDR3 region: CASSFVTSGATDTQYF. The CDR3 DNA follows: TGCGCCAGCAGCTTTGTTACTAGCGGGGCCACAGATACGCAGTATTTT.

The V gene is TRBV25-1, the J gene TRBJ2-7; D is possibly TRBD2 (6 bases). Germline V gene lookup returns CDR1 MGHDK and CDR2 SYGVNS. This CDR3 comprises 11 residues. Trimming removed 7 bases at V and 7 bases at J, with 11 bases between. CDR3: CASTTSIEQYF. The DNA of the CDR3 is TGTGCCAGCACCACTAGCATTGAGCAGTACTTC.

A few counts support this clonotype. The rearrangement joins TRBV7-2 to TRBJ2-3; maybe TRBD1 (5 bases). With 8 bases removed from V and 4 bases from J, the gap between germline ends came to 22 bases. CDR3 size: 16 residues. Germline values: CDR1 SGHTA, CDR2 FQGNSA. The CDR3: CASDLRLKGEADTQYF. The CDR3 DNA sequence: TGTGCCAGCGACTTGAGGCTAAAAGGGGAAGCAGATACGCAGTATTTT. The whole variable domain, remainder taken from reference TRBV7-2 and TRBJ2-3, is GAGVSQSPSNKVTEKGKDVELRCDPISGHTALYWYRQSLGQGLEFLIYFQGNSAPDKSGLPSDRFSAERTGGSVSTLTIQRTQQEDSAVYLCASDLRLKGEADTQYFGPGTRLTVL.

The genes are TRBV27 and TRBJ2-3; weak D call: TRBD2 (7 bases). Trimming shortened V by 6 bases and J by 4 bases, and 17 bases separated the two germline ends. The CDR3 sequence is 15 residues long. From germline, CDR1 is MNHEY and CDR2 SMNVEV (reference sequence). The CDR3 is CASSEQGGGPDTQYF. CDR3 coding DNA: TGTGCCAGCAGCGAACAGGGAGGGGGACCAGATACGCAGTATTTT.

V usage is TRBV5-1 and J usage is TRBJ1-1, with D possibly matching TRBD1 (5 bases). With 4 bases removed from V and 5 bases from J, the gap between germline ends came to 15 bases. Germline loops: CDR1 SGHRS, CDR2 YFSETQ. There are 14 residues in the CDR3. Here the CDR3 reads CASSPGTFRTEAFF. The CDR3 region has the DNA TGCGCCAGCAGCCCAGGGACTTTTAGGACTGAAGCTTTCTTT.

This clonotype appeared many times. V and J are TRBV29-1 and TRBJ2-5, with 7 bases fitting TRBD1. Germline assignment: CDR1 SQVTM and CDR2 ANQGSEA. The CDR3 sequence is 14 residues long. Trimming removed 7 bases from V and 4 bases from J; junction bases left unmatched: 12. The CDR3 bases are TGCAGCGCCCTGAGACAGGGAAGGGCAGAGACCCAGTACTTC. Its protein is CSALRQGRAETQYF.

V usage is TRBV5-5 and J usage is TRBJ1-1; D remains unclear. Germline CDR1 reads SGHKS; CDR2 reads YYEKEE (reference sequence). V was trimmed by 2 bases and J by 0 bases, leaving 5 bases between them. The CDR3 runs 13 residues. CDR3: CASSFPMNTEAFF. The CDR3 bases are TGTGCCAGCAGCTTCCCCATGAACACTGAAGCTTTCTTT.

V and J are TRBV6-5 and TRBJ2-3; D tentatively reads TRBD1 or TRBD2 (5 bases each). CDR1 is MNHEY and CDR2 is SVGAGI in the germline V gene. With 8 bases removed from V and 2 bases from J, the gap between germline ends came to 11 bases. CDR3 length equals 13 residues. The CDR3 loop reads CASDSGYTDTQYF. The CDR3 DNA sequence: TGTGCCAGCGACAGCGGATACACAGATACGCAGTATTTT.

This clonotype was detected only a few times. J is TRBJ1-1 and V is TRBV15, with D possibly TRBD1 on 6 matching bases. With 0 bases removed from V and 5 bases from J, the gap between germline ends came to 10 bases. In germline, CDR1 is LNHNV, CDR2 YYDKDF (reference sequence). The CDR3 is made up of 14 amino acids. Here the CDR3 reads CATSRELQGTEAFF. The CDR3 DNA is TGTGCCACCAGCAGAGAATTACAGGGAACTGAAGCTTTCTTT.

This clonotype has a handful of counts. The CDR3 DNA is TGTGCCAGCAGTCCCGGACTAAAAACAAACACCGGGGAGCTGTTTTTT. It codes for CASSPGLKTNTGELFF. The chain is built from TRBV28 and TRBJ2-2; D is perhaps TRBD2 (6 bases). The V gene lost 5 bases and the J gene lost 2 bases, with 15 bases spanning the gap. CDR3 length equals 16 residues. Germline V gives CDR1 MDHEN, CDR2 SYDVKM.

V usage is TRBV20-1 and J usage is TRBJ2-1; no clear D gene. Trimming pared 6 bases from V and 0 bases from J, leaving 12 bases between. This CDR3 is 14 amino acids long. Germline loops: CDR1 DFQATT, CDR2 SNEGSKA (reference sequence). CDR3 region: CSATQHSSYNEQFF. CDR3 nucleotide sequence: TGCAGTGCAACGCAGCATAGCTCCTACAATGAGCAGTTCTTC.

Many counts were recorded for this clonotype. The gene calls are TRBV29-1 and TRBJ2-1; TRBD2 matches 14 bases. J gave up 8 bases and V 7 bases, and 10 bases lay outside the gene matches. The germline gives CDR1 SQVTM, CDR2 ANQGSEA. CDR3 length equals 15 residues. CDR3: CSASGTSGSEDEQFF. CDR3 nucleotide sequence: TGCAGCGCTTCTGGGACTAGCGGGAGTGAAGATGAGCAGTTCTTC.

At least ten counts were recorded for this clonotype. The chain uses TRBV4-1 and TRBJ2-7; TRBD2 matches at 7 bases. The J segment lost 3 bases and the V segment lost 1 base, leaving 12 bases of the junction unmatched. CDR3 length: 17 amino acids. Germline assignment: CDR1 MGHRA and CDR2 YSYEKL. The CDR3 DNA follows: TGCGCCAGCAGCCAAGGACCTTCCACTAGCGAAGGCTACGAGCAGTACTTC. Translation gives CASSQGPSTSEGYEQYF.

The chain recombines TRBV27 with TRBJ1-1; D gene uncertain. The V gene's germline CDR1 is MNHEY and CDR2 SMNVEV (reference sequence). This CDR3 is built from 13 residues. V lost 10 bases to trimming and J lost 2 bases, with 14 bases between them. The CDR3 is CATRSPTNTEAFF. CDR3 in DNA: TGTGCCACCAGGTCCCCTACCAACACTGAAGCTTTCTTT.

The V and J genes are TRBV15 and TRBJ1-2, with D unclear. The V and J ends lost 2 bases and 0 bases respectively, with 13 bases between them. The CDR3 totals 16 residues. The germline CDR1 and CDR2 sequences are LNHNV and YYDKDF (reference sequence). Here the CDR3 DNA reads TGTGCCACCAGCAGACCCTCGGACGGATCTAACTATGGCTACACCTTC. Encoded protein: CATSRPSDGSNYGYTF.

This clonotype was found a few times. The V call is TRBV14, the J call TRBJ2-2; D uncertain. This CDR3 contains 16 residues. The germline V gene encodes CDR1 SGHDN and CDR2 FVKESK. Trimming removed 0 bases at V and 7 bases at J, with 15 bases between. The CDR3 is CASSQDFGSEVGELFF. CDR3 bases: TGTGCCAGCAGCCAAGATTTCGGGTCGGAAGTCGGGGAGCTGTTTTTT. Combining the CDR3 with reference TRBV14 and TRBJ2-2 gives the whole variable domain EAGVTQFPSHSVIEKGQTVTLRCDPISGHDNLYWYRRVMGKEIKFLLHFVKESKQDESGMPNNRFLAERTGGTYSTLKVQPAELEDSGVYFCASSQDFGSEVGELFFGEGSRLTVL.

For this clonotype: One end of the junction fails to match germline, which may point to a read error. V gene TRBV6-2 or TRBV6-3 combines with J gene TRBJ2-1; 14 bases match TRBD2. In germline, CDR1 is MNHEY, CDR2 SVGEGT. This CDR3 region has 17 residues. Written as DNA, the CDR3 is TGTGCCAGCTACGGGACTAGCGGGAGTAGCTCCTACGATGAGCAGTTCTTC. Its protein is CASYGTSGSSSYDEQFF.

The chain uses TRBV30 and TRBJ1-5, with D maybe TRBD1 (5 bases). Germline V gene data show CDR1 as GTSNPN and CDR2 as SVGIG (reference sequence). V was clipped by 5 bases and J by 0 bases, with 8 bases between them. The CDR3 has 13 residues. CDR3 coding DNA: TGTGCCTGGGGGGCAGATAGCAATCAGCCCCAGCATTTT. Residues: CAWGADSNQPQHF.

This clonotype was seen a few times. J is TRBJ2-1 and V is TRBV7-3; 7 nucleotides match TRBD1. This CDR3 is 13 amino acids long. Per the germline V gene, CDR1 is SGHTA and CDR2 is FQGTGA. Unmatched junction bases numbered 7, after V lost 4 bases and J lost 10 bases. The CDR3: CASSSGPGQEQFF. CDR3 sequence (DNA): TGTGCCAGCAGCTCGGGCCCGGGACAGGAGCAGTTCTTC.

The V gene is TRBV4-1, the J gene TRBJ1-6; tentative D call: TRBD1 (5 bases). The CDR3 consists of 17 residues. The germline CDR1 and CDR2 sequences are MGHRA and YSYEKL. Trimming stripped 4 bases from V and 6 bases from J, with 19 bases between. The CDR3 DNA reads TGCGCCAGCAGCCTGGGAGGAAGGGGTCCGGGTAATTCACCCCTCCACTTT. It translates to CASSLGGRGPGNSPLHF.

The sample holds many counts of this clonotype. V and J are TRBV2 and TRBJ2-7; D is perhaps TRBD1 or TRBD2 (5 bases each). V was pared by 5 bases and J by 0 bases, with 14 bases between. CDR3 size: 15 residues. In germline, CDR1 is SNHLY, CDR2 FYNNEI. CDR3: CASSMGTLSSYEQYF. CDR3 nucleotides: TGTGCCAGCAGTATGGGGACCCTGAGCTCCTACGAGCAGTACTTC.